This T cell receptor (beta chain) was captured by sequencing in a study of CD8 T cells in ankylosing spondylitis. Broader study findings: Seemingly characteristic of ankylosing spondylitis blood was a TCR beta motif consisting of about 8 highly homologous variants.

Worth noting for this clonotype: Its target is not known.

TCRdb reprocessed the 5' RACE reads with MiXCR, giving one entry per CDR3 protein. Of some 700,000 distinct CDR3 sequences listed, under 20% are singletons. CDR1 and CDR2 (germline): SGHRS, YFSETQ. The CDR3 covers 16 residues. V gave up 0 bases and J gave up 6 bases, with 15 bases separating them. Sequenced input: blood, either unsorted or a sorted T cell fraction (not recorded which). The genes are TRBV5-1 and TRBJ2-2; unclear D gene. The clonotype originates from a male donor with ankylosing spondylitis. CDR3 in DNA: TGCGCCAGCAGCTTGGAGGTCGGGCCTTCCCCCGGGGAGCTGTTTTTT. This sequence encodes CASSLEVGPSPGELFF. Full variable domain (rest looked up from reference TRBV5-1 and TRBJ2-2): KAGVTQTPRYLIKTRGQQVTLSCSPISGHRSVSWYQQTPGQGLQFLFEYFSETQRNKGNFPGRFSGRQFSNSRSEMNVSTLELGDSALYLCASSLEVGPSPGELFFGEGSRLTVL.